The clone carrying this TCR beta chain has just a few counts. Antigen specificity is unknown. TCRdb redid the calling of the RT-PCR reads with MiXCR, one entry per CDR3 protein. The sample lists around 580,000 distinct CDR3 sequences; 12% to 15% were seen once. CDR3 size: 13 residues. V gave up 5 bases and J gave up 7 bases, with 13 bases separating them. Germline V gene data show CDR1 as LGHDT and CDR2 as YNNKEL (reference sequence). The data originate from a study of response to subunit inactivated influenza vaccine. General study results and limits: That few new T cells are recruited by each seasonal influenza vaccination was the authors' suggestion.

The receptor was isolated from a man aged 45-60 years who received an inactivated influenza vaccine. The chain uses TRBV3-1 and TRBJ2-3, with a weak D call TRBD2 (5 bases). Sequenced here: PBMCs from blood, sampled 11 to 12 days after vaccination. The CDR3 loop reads CASSGTPGNTQYF. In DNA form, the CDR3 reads TGTGCCAGCAGCGGTACCCCCGGGAATACGCAGTATTTT.